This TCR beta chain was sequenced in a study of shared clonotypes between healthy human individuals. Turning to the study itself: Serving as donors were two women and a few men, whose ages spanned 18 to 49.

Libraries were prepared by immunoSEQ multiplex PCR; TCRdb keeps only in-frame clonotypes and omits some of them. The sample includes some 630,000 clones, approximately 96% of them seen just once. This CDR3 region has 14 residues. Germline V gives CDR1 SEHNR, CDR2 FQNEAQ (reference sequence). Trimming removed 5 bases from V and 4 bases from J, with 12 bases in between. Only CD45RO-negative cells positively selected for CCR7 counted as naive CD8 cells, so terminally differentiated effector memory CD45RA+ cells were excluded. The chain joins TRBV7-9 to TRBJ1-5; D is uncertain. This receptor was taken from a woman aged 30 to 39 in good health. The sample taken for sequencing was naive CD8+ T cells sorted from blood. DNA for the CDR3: TGTGCCAGCAGCACCAGAGAGGGAAATCAGCCCCAGCATTTT. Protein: CASSTREGNQPQHF. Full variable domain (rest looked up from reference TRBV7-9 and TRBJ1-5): DTGVSQNPRHKITKRGQNVTFRCDPISEHNRLYWYRQTLGQGPEFLTYFQNEAQLEKSRLLSDRFSAERPKGSFSTLEIQRTEQGDSAMYLCASSTREGNQPQHFGDGTRLSIL.